The 5 T cell receptor beta chains reported below all come from one sample, sequenced in a study of blood T cell repertoires in COVID-19. TCRdb keeps only in-frame clones here, not all; method: immunoSEQ multiplex PCR. The sample yields about 500,000 clones, nearly 90% seen once. What was sequenced was peripheral blood. The receptor set was obtained from a young man with COVID-19, enrolled during active disease.

This clone has just one count. The V call is TRBV6-6, the J call TRBJ2-5; the D gene is possibly TRBD2 (7 bases). Trimming shortened V by 5 bases and J by 2 bases, and 12 bases separated the two germline ends. Germline V gene lookup returns CDR1 MNHNY and CDR2 SVGAGI (reference sequence). This CDR3 has 14 residues. CDR3 sequence: CASSQGGGQETQYF. The CDR3 region has the DNA TGTGCCAGCAGTCAAGGGGGGGGACAAGAGACCCAGTACTTC.

V and J are TRBV4-2 and TRBJ1-1, with unresolved D. This CDR3 comprises 16 residues. Trimming removed 0 bases from V and 2 bases from J, with 13 bases in between. Germline assignment: CDR1 LGHNA and CDR2 YNFKEQ. For the CDR3, the DNA is TGTGCCAGCAGCCAAGATCGTCGGGTAACAAACACTGAAGCTTTCTTT. This gives the protein CASSQDRRVTNTEAFF.

J is TRBJ2-4 and V is TRBV5-8; D unresolved. The germline V and J ends were trimmed by 2 bases and 0 bases, with 6 bases remaining between them. CDR1 SGHTS and CDR2 YDEGEE come from the germline V gene. This CDR3 is 14 amino acids long. The CDR3, as DNA: TGTGCCAGCAGCTTCACAGTAGCCAAAAACATTCAGTACTTC. This codes for CASSFTVAKNIQYF.

The chain has TRBV27 and TRBJ2-7; 7 bases line up with TRBD2. The CDR3 runs to 15 residues. CDR1 and CDR2 (germline): MNHEY, SMNVEV (reference sequence). V gave up 2 bases and J gave up 3 bases; unmatched junction bases: 7. CDR3 residues: CASSLGGSNNYEQYF. The CDR3 DNA follows: TGTGCCAGCAGTTTAGGCGGGAGTAATAACTACGAGCAGTACTTC.

J is TRBJ2-7 and V is TRBV11-2; 10 positions agree with TRBD1. The CDR3 length is 14 residues. Germline V CDR1 and CDR2: SGHAT, FQNNGV. After removal of 5 bases from V and 1 base from J, the junction contained 2 bases not matched to a gene. CDR3 nucleotide sequence: TGTGCCAGCAGCCGGACAGGGGGATCCTACGAGCAGTACTTC. This encodes CASSRTGGSYEQYF.